This is a list of T cell receptor beta chains from one sample in a study of shared T cell receptors in the human thymus. Generated by immunoSEQ multiplex PCR, the TCRdb table keeps only in-frame clones and is missing some. Of hundreds of thousands of clones listed, roughly 90% were seen once; the top ten hold over 0.008%. The same sample was also used in a study of human thymus T cells.

Sequencing used thymocytes. Source of these receptors: a boy under two years old with a congenital heart defect. The CDR3 runs from the conserved cysteine through the conserved F or W. D genes are given only for firm matches. Clone size is stated in some rows and not others, as once, few, many or a class when expanded.

clone size | J gene | D gene | V gene | CDR3 protein | CDR3 DNA
. | TRBJ2-1 | TRBD2 | TRBV4-3 | CASRTTSGAYNEQFF | TGCGCCAGCAGGACGACTAGCGGGGCCTACAATGAGCAGTTCTTC
. | TRBJ2-3 | TRBD2 | TRBV10-2 | CASSESLAGTPTDTQYF | TGCGCCAGCAGTGAGTCGTTAGCGGGGACACCCACAGATACGCAGTATTTT
. | TRBJ2-3 | TRBD2 | TRBV27 | CASSPSGSRSDTQYF | TGTGCCAGCAGTCCTAGCGGGAGCAGATCAGATACGCAGTATTTT
. | TRBJ2-1 | . | TRBV18 | CASSPTAGNEQFF | TGTGCCAGCTCACCCACTGCGGGGAATGAGCAGTTCTTC
. | TRBJ1-3 | TRBD1 | TRBV7-7 | CASSPARQGGSGNTIYF | TGTGCCAGCAGCCCAGCAAGACAGGGTGGAAGCGGGAACACCATATATTTT
. | TRBJ2-1 | TRBD1 | TRBV25-1 | CASSGAEDRAYNEQFF | TGTGCCAGCAGTGGAGCTGAGGACAGGGCCTACAATGAGCAGTTCTTC
. | TRBJ2-7 | TRBD1 | TRBV10-3 | CAISAGTDTYEQYF | TGTGCCATCAGTGCGGGGACAGATACCTACGAGCAGTACTTC
. | TRBJ2-5 | . | TRBV28 | CASGFPGRGETQYF | TGTGCCAGCGGATTTCCGGGCCGAGGGGAGACCCAGTACTTC
. | TRBJ2-1 | . | TRBV7-8 | CASSLPRRGAGNEQFF | TGTGCCAGCAGCTTACCTCGGAGGGGCGCCGGGAATGAGCAGTTCTTC
. | TRBJ2-7 | . | TRBV4-3 | CASSQGPGRNEQYF | TGCGCCAGCAGCCAGGGGCCCGGCCGTAACGAGCAGTACTTC
. | TRBJ2-7 | TRBD1 | TRBV6-1 | CASSEAYDRAHYEQYF | TGTGCCAGCAGTGAAGCTTATGACAGGGCCCACTACGAGCAGTACTTC
. | TRBJ2-1 | . | TRBV5-1 | CASSPGTPKGDNEQFF | TGCGCCAGCAGCCCCGGGACTCCCAAAGGGGACAATGAGCAGTTCTTC
. | TRBJ1-4 | . | TRBV4-3 | CASSQGSATNEKLFF | TGCGCCAGCAGCCAAGGGAGTGCAACTAATGAAAAACTGTTTTTT
. | TRBJ2-7 | TRBD2 | TRBV5-4 | CASSPGRQRAYEQYF | TGTGCCAGCAGCCCCGGGAGGCAGCGGGCCTACGAGCAGTACTTC
few | TRBJ2-5 | . | TRBV7-3 | CASSFQVGETQYF | TGTGCCAGCAGCTTTCAGGTGGGCGAGACCCAGTACTTC
. | TRBJ2-2 | . | TRBV27 | CASSLSGGIRAGELFF | TGTGCCAGCAGTTTATCGGGTGGCATCAGGGCCGGGGAGCTGTTTTTT
. | TRBJ2-7 | . | TRBV6-5 | CASSQTVSYEQYF | TGTGCCAGCAGTCAGACAGTCTCCTACGAGCAGTACTTC
. | TRBJ2-3 | . | TRBV5-1 | CASSRGPRERTDTQYF | TGCGCCAGCAGCCGGGGTCCCCGGGAGAGGACAGATACGCAGTATTTT
. | TRBJ2-3 | . | TRBV28 | CASSDREVERSTDTQYF | TGTGCCAGCAGCGACAGGGAGGTGGAGCGAAGCACAGATACGCAGTATTTT
. | TRBJ2-1 | TRBD2 | TRBV27 | CASSVGTSGTYNEQFF | TGTGCCAGCAGTGTAGGGACTAGCGGGACCTACAATGAGCAGTTCTTC
. | TRBJ1-1 | . | TRBV4-1 | CASSHGGLMNTEAFF | TGCGCCAGCAGCCACGGCGGACTCATGAACACTGAAGCTTTCTTT
. | TRBJ2-1 | TRBD2 | TRBV4-3 | CASSQGGGCGRGNEQFF | TGCGCCAGCAGCCAAGGCGGAGGGTGCGGGAGGGGGAATGAGCAGTTCTTC
. | TRBJ1-1 | . | TRBV29-1 | CSVPRGEPKNTEAFF | TGCAGCGTCCCCCGGGGAGAGCCCAAGAACACTGAAGCTTTCTTT
once | TRBJ2-1 | TRBD1 | TRBV5-4 | CASSNRGASSYNEQFF | TGTGCCAGCAGCAACAGGGGCGCAAGCTCCTACAATGAGCAGTTCTTC
. | TRBJ2-2 | . | TRBV28 | CASSWTGRAGELFF | TGTGCCAGCAGTTGGACAGGGAGGGCCGGGGAGCTGTTTTTT
. | TRBJ2-1 | TRBD2 | TRBV4-3 | CASSQGQPYSSGRAEDYNEQFF | TGCGCCAGCAGCCAGGGACAGCCGTACTCTAGCGGGAGGGCCGAGGACTACAATGAGCAGTTCTTC
. | TRBJ2-1 | TRBD1 | TRBV5-4 | CASSWTVQGGYNEQFF | TGTGCCAGCAGCTGGACGGTACAGGGGGGTTACAATGAGCAGTTCTTC
few | TRBJ2-3 | . | TRBV15 | CATSSPPSTAGGTDTQYF | TGTGCCACCAGCAGTCCCCCGTCAACCGCAGGGGGCACAGATACGCAGTATTTT
. | TRBJ2-7 | TRBD1 | TRBV7-2 | CASSLTGGYEQYF | TGTGCCAGCAGCTTAACAGGGGGCTACGAGCAGTACTTC
. | TRBJ2-1 | TRBD1 | TRBV14 | CASSHTPGTDSPRNEQFF | TGTGCCAGCAGCCACACTCCCGGGACAGACTCCCCTCGGAATGAGCAGTTCTTC
. | TRBJ1-2 | . | TRBV27 | CASKSHIGDGYTF | TGTGCCAGCAAGTCCCATATCGGAGATGGCTACACCTTC
. | TRBJ2-2 | . | TRBV2 | CASSGDERVTGELFF | TGTGCCAGCAGTGGAGATGAGCGGGTGACCGGGGAGCTGTTTTTT